This T cell receptor beta chain was obtained from a study of PD-1 blockade in classical Hodgkin lymphoma. Study-wide findings and caveats: Partial responders and progressors had significantly lower baseline TCR diversity. Baseline TCR diversity was reportedly lower in newly diagnosed patients than in healthy donors. It was reported as lower still in relapsed/refractory patients. It was CD4+ TCR diversity, not CD8+, that rose significantly by C4D1.

The V end lost 2 bases, the J end lost 0 bases, and 11 bases lay between the germline ends. CDR1 and CDR2 from the germline V gene are MNHNS and SASEGT. The CDR3 covers 16 residues. Here immunoSEQ multiplex PCR was the method, and the copy in TCRdb shows in-frame clones only, minus some. This table holds 5,000 or so clones, roughly 63% found once. Following autologous stem cell transplantation, relapse occurred in every patient, and exposure to brentuximab vedotin varied. As regards this clone: The antigen remains unidentified. Distinct nucleotide sequences in the sample also encode this CDR3.

This receptor was taken from a human donor with classical Hodgkin lymphoma. This chain uses TRBV6-1 with TRBJ2-1; the D gene is possibly TRBD1 (6 bases). The starting material was peripheral blood mononuclear cells (PBMCs), obtained at baseline. CDR3 residues: CASSEPQGSSYNEQFF. CDR3 nucleotide sequence: TGTGCCAGCAGTGAACCACAGGGAAGCTCCTACAATGAGCAGTTCTTC.